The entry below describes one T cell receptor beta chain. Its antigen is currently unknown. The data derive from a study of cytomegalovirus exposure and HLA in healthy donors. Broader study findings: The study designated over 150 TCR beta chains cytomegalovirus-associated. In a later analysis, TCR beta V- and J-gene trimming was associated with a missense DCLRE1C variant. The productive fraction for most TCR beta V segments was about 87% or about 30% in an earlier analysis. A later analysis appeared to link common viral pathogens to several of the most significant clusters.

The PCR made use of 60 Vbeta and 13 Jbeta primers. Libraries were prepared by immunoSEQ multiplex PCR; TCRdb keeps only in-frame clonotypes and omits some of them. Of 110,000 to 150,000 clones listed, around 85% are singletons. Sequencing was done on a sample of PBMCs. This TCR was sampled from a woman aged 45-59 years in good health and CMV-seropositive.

The CDR3 sequence: CAIRGGGTYNSPLHF. The CDR3 coding sequence is TGTGCCATCCGGGGGGGAGGAACCTATAATTCACCCCTCCACTTT. The V gene is TRBV10-3, the J gene TRBJ1-6, with D possibly matching TRBD1 (5 bases). The CDR3 is 15 amino acids. V dropped 8 bases and J dropped 2 bases, with 13 bases sitting between them. The germline V gene encodes CDR1 ENHRY and CDR2 SYGVKD.